This entry concerns a single T cell receptor beta chain. The antigen is unknown. The sample belongs to a study of regulatory and conventional T cells in RAG deficiency. The ends were cut back, 0 bases at V and 7 bases at J, with 7 bases in the middle. The V gene's germline CDR1 is SGHNT and CDR2 YYREEE (reference sequence). This CDR3 region has 12 residues. Study findings and constraints: Other subsets showed 8.5 to 10-fold reductions, but Treg unique TCR beta sequences fell roughly 100-fold in these patients. Omenn CD25-high CD127-low cells may be activated cells, not true Tregs.

Conventional CD4+ T cells were sorted from blood as CD25-low CD127-high cells. TCRdb's copy holds only in-frame clones and misses some; the assay was immunoSEQ multiplex PCR. Here the sample spans some 23,000 clones, more than 85% being singletons. These data also formed part of another study, on regulatory T cells. That paper adds: Primers: 52 TRBV forward and 13 TRBJ reverse.

Sequencing was carried out using CD4+ T cells sorted from blood. The chain recombines TRBV5-4 with TRBJ1-2; no clear D. The receptor's source is a human donor in good health. The CDR3 here is CASSLDYGGYTF. CDR3 nucleotides: TGTGCCAGCAGCTTGGACTATGGTGGCTACACCTTC.